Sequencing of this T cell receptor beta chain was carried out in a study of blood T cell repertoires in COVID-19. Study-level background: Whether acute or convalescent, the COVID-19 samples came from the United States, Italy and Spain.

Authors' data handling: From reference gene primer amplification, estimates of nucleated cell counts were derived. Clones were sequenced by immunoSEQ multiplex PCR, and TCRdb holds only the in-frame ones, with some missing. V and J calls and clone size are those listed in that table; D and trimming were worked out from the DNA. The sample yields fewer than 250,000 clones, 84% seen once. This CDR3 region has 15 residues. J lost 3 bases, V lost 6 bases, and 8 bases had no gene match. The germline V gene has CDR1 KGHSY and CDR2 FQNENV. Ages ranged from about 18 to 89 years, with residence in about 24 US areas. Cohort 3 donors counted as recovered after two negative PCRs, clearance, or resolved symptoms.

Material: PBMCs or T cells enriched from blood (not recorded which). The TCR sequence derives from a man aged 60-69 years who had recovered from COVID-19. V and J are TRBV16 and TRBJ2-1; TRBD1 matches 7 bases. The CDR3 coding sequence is TGTGCCAGCAGTCACAGGGGAATAGGCTACAATGAGCAGTTCTTC. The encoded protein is CASSHRGIGYNEQFF.